This record covers a single TCR beta chain. Its matching antigen is unknown. Template switching by 5'RACE produced TCR cDNA, adding a universal primer site and UMIs. One entry per CDR3 protein results from TCRdb running MiXCR on the 5' RACE reads. The sample holds 350,000 to 450,000 distinct CDR3 sequences, 6% to 8% seen once. These data belong to a study of T cells after yellow fever vaccination. Whole-study findings and limits: Re-detected after boosting: most primary clones, 96% of CD4 and about 89% of CD8. Among all clonotypes, a small share was observed in both CD4 and CD8 compartments. Weaker overall was a secondary response that nonetheless peaked faster, on day 5 versus 15.

The CDR3 totals 17 residues. The V end was cut by 2 bases, the J end by 7 bases, with 21 bases between. Germline assignment: CDR1 LGHNA and CDR2 YSLEER. Sequencing used PBMCs, obtained 5 days after the yellow fever booster vaccination. This chain uses TRBV4-3 with TRBJ2-1, with D perhaps given as TRBD1 or TRBD2 (5 bases each). The sequence was obtained from a man aged 25 to 45 who received the YFV17D yellow fever vaccine. CDR3 amino acids: CASSQQITGPRGNEQFF. The CDR3 DNA is TGCGCCAGCAGCCAACAAATAACAGGTCCTCGAGGGAATGAGCAGTTCTTC.